This T cell receptor (beta chain) was captured in a study of OX40 agonist ivuxolimab in advanced cancers. In terms of the full investigation: Ivuxolimab, which targeted the costimulatory receptor OX40 (CD134), was an agonistic, fully human IgG2 monoclonal antibody. Intravenous ivuxolimab was administered to patients every 2 weeks at six dose levels: 0.01, 0.1, 0.3, 1.5, 3 and 10 mg/kg. The paper covers the monotherapy dose-escalation part of the phase I ivuxolimab trial, which included N ≈ 57 patients. Prior anti-PD-1, anti-PD-L1 or anti-CTLA-4 therapy was permitted, and approximately 40% of dose-escalation patients had received checkpoint inhibitors. In the dose-escalation cohort, more than 75% of patients were male, and the mean age was around 60 years, with a range of about 23 to 90. The purpose of peripheral TCRbeta sequencing was to test whether ivuxolimab changed TCR sequence diversity and led to clonal T-cell expansion. Partial responses occurred in three dose-escalation patients: two with cutaneous melanoma and one with hepatocellular carcinoma. Of the roughly 50 dose-escalation patients, hepatocellular carcinoma was present in about 20, melanoma in around 15, renal cell carcinoma in 9 and head and neck cancer in 9.

The germline V gene encodes CDR1 ENHRY and CDR2 SYGVKD. Relative to germline, V is missing 11 bases and J is missing 7 bases, with 10 bases of the junction outside any gene match. The CDR3 runs 14 amino acids, cysteine and phenylalanine included. This entry keeps only the CDR3 DNA: 42 bases, framed from base 1. What the authors observed across the whole study: Which antigens the clonally expanded peripheral T cells were specific for was not determined. Low levels of normalized T-cell clonal expansion were also seen in some patients who did not respond. After ivuxolimab, CD8+ T cells had more expanded clones than CD4+ T cells on average. In partial responders in the 0.1-3.0 mg/kg groups, normalized peripheral clonal expansion was found to be among the lowest, especially among CD8+ T cells. At doses of 0.1 to 3.0 mg/kg, clonal expansion of both CD4+ and CD8+ blood T cells was observed from baseline to week 6.

Of note for this clone: It has no known antigen specificity. Per-base qualities were not stored, and no clone one base away is much larger.

The trial excluded patients who had a history of autoimmune disease or who were on systemic immunosuppression. Peripheral blood for TCR sequencing was collected from all dose cohorts at baseline, on cycle 4 day 1, and on cycle 7 day 1. Samples were obtained from an open-label, multicenter, first-in-human phase I dose-escalation trial of ivuxolimab. The trial enrolled adults with locally advanced or metastatic head and neck squamous cell, hepatocellular, melanoma or renal cell carcinoma. Before TCR sequencing, CD4+ T cells and CD8+ T cells from peripheral blood were sorted into separate populations. To sequence the TCRbeta CDR3 region, genomic DNA was isolated from the sorted cells. The immunoSEQ Assay was used for sequencing of TCRbeta CDR3 regions. What TCRdb holds here is the immuneACCESS table cut down to in-frame rearrangements. Part of the clones is not present; checked against another copy, under half of the missing clones reflect an unresolved V gene, and the others are unexplained. A total of more than 85,000 clones appear in this sample, less than 95% of them only once. Around 1.6% of the sample comes from the top ten.

The sequence joins TRBV10-3 to TRBJ2-1; 11 bases in between match TRBD1. The sequences come from CD4+ or CD8+ T cells sorted from blood, collected in a trial of the OX40 agonist ivuxolimab. This TCR was sampled from an adult with an advanced solid tumor such as melanoma, head and neck, liver or kidney cancer. Read as DNA, the sequence is TGTGCCGCTACCCGGGACAGGGGGAGAAATGAGCAGTTCTTC. Protein translation: CAATRDRGRNEQFF.